Listed below are T cell receptor beta chains from one sample, sequenced in a study of blood T cell repertoires in COVID-19. TCRdb's table, derived via immunoSEQ multiplex PCR, lists solely in-frame clones and lacks some. The sample has approximately 230,000 clones, just over 85% seen once; the top ten hold around 15%. Sequenced material: PBMCs or T cells enriched from blood (not recorded which). Receptors originate from a woman aged 45 to 65 with acute COVID-19. Each CDR3 is given with its conserved first and last residue. D genes are given only for firm matches. Expanded clones are given a class, and other clones once, few, many or no size at all.

size	J	V	D	DNA	CDR3
.	TRBJ1-4	TRBV7-9	TRBD1	TGTGCCAGCAGCTTAGATACAGGGGCGAATGAAAAACTGTTTTTT	CASSLDTGANEKLFF
.	TRBJ1-1	TRBV6-1	.	TGTGCCAGCAGTGAACTGGGTATAAGGACGGGAATCGGCACTGAAGCTTTCTTT	CASSELGIRTGIGTEAFF
once	TRBJ1-1	TRBV7-9	TRBD1	TGTGCCAGCAGCTCTTGGACAGGGGTAACTGAAGCTTTCTTT	CASSSWTGVTEAFF
.	TRBJ2-5	TRBV11-2	TRBD2	TGTGCCAGCAGCTTCCGCGGGAGGGAAGAGACCCAGTACTTC	CASSFRGREETQYF
.	TRBJ2-7	TRBV5-1	TRBD1	TGCGCCAGCAGCAAGGGGGACAGGGAAAACGAGCAGTACTTC	CASSKGDRENEQYF
once	TRBJ1-3	TRBV30	TRBD1	TGTGCCTGGAACCCTACAGGGGGAGGAAACACCATATATTTT	CAWNPTGGGNTIYF
.	TRBJ1-4	TRBV27	.	TGTGCCAGCAGAGACTACAGTTCTAATGAAAAACTGTTTTTT	CASRDYSSNEKLFF
.	TRBJ2-2	TRBV4-1	TRBD2	TGCGCCAGCAGCCAAGAGTCTAGCGGGAGGTCAGGGGAGCTGTTTTTT	CASSQESSGRSGELFF
.	TRBJ1-2	TRBV21-1	.	TGTGCCAGCAGCCCGGACAACAGGGGGGGCTATGGCTACACCTTC	CASSPDNRGGYGYTF
.	TRBJ1-3	TRBV25-1	TRBD1	TGTGCCAGCAGTGGGACAGGCACCTCTGGAAACACCATATATTTT	CASSGTGTSGNTIYF